The rows below give T cell receptor beta chains drawn from one sample of a study of OX40 agonist ivuxolimab in advanced cancers. Some clones are missing from TCRdb's copy, which holds only in-frame ones; the method was immunoSEQ multiplex PCR. The profile shows 84,000 or so clones, 94% of them singletons. The starting material was CD4+ or CD8+ T cells sorted from blood, obtained in a trial of the OX40 agonist ivuxolimab. The source of these receptors is an adult with an advanced solid tumor such as melanoma, head and neck, liver or kidney cancer. Both conserved end residues are part of each CDR3. Each record gives: J gene, V gene, clone size, D gene, CDR3 DNA, CDR3 protein. The D gene is left open where the match is weak. Clone size is stated in some rows and not others, as once, few, many or a class when expanded.

TRBJ2-1,TRBV7-2,-,-,TGTGCCAGCAGCTCCCCCGGCAATGAGCAGTTCTTC,CASSSPGNEQFF
TRBJ2-2,TRBV30,-,-,TGTGCCTGGAGTGACCTTAACGGGGAGCTGTTTTTT,CAWSDLNGELFF
TRBJ1-1,TRBV7-9,-,-,TGTGCCAGCAGCTTTACGCACAGGGAAACTGAAGCTTTCTTT,CASSFTHRETEAFF
TRBJ2-5,TRBV7-2,once,TRBD2,TGTGCCAGCAGCCCTAGCGGGAGCCTCGGGGAGACCCAGTACTTC,CASSPSGSLGETQYF
TRBJ1-3,TRBV5-1,-,-,TGCGCCAGCATGCGCGGAAACACCATATATTTT,CASMRGNTIYF
TRBJ2-7,TRBV4-3,-,-,TGCGCCAGCAGCCAAGATCGAGGGAGCCCAGAGCTCTACGAGCAGTACTTC,CASSQDRGSPELYEQYF
TRBJ1-5,TRBV5-1,-,TRBD1,TGCGCCAGCAGCCTCGGCGACAGGGAAAGCAATCAGCCCCAGCATTTT,CASSLGDRESNQPQHF
TRBJ2-7,TRBV4-1,-,TRBD2,TGCGCCAGCAGCCAGGGACTAGCGGGATCCTACGAGCAGTACTTC,CASSQGLAGSYEQYF
TRBJ2-7,TRBV13,-,TRBD1,TGTGCCAGCAGCCTTCGACAGGGGTACTACGAGCAGTACTTC,CASSLRQGYYEQYF
TRBJ1-2,TRBV28,few,TRBD1,TGTGCCAGCAGTCCAGGGATGACAGGGGGCCCGAACTATGGCTACACCTTC,CASSPGMTGGPNYGYTF
TRBJ2-7,TRBV6-1,-,TRBD2,TGTGCCAGCAGTGAATCGGGACTAGCCAGCGAGCAGTACTTC,CASSESGLASEQYF
TRBJ2-7,TRBV30,-,-,TGTGCCTGGAGTAGTTTGACAGGCGAGCAGTACTTC,CAWSSLTGEQYF
TRBJ2-5,TRBV6-5,-,-,TGTGCCAGCAGTTCCCGAACACAAGAGACCCAGTACTTC,CASSSRTQETQYF
TRBJ1-4,TRBV29-1,-,TRBD1,TGCAGCGCAGCAGGGGGAATGATAGCTAATGAAAAACTGTTTTTT,CSAAGGMIANEKLFF
TRBJ2-5,TRBV9,-,TRBD2,TGTGCCAGCAGCCCCGGGGGGGATGGGACCCAGTACTTC,CASSPGGDGTQYF
TRBJ2-3,TRBV2,-,-,TGTGCCAGCAGTGGGGTAGCGGCTAGCACAGATACGCAGTATTTT,CASSGVAASTDTQYF
TRBJ2-7,TRBV27,-,TRBD2,TGTGCCAGCAGTCCCGGGACTAGCGGGACCGAGCAGTACTTC,CASSPGTSGTEQYF
TRBJ2-7,TRBV11-2,-,TRBD2,TGTGCCAGCAGCTTAGAATATTGGCAGGGAGGGTACGAGCAGTACTTC,CASSLEYWQGGYEQYF
TRBJ1-1,TRBV9,-,-,TGTGCCAGCAGCCCCCAGAACACTGAAGCTTTCTTT,CASSPQNTEAFF
TRBJ2-3,TRBV11-1,-,-,TGTGCCAGCAGCTTAGTCTCGGTCCGCGTGCCCAGCACAGATACGCAGTATTTT,CASSLVSVRVPSTDTQYF
TRBJ2-7,TRBV28,-,TRBD1,TGTGCCAGCAGCGACAGGGGAGAAGAGCAGTACTTC,CASSDRGEEQYF
TRBJ2-7,TRBV7-6,-,TRBD1,TGTGCCAGCACCTATAGACAGGGGACCGAGCAGTACTTC,CASTYRQGTEQYF
TRBJ2-3,TRBV15,-,TRBD2,TGTGCCACCAGCGGAAGAATAGCGGGAAGGGGGGCAGATACGCAGTATTTT,CATSGRIAGRGADTQYF
TRBJ2-5,TRBV7-8,-,-,TGTGCCAGCAGCTTAGTCCAGGTTATCCAAGAGACCCAGTACTTC,CASSLVQVIQETQYF
TRBJ2-7,TRBV9,-,-,TGTGCCAGCAGCGTTGGGGGGGCCACCTACGAGCAGTACTTC,CASSVGGATYEQYF
TRBJ2-1,TRBV6-6,-,TRBD2,TGTGCCAGCAGCCCCGGGACTAGCGGAGGGGATGAGCAGTTCTTC,CASSPGTSGGDEQFF
TRBJ2-1,TRBV9,-,-,TGTGCCAGCAGCCCACTCCGGGACTTGGGCAATGAGCAGTTCTTC,CASSPLRDLGNEQFF
TRBJ2-1,TRBV4-3,once,TRBD2,TGCGCCAGCAGGGCCCCGGGACTAGCGGGAGGTGGGCAGTTCTTC,CASRAPGLAGGGQFF
TRBJ2-7,TRBV2,-,-,TGTGCCAACCCGAAAGAGCCAGGCACACGCGCCTACGAGCAGTACTTC,CANPKEPGTRAYEQYF
TRBJ2-2,TRBV25-1,few,-,TGTGCCAGCAGTGAATTAAGGGGAAACACCGGGGAGCTGTTTTTT,CASSELRGNTGELFF
TRBJ2-1,TRBV4-2,-,TRBD2,TGTGCCAGCAGCCGAACTAGCGGGAGTATCTACAATGAGCAGTTCTTC,CASSRTSGSIYNEQFF
TRBJ2-7,TRBV9,-,-,TGTGCCAGCAGCCAGAGCGGGTTCCACGAGCAGTACTTC,CASSQSGFHEQYF
TRBJ2-4,TRBV7-9,-,-,TGTGCCAGCAGCTTAAGGGGGGCACAAATAGCCAAAAACATTCAGTACTTC,CASSLRGAQIAKNIQYF
TRBJ2-7,TRBV29-1,-,-,TGCAGCGTTGAAGATGGGGCCTTAGCCTCCTACGAGCAGTACTTC,CSVEDGALASYEQYF